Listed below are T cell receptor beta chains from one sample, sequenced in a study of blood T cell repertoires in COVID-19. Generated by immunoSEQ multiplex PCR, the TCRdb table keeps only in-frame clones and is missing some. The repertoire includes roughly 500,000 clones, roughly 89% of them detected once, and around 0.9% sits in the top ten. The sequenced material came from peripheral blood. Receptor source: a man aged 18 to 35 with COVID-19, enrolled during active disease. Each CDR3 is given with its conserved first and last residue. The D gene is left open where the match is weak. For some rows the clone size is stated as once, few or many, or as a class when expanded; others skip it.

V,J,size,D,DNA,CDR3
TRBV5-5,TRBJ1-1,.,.,TGTGCCAGCAACAGGGATGTGAACACTGAAGCTTTCTTT,CASNRDVNTEAFF
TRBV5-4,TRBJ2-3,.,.,TGTGCCAGCAGCTTGGGCAGGTTAGGCACAGATACGCAGTATTTT,CASSLGRLGTDTQYF
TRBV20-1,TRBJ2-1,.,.,TGCAGTGCTAGTGAAAGACGGACACCAAAGTTCTTC,CSASERRTPKFF
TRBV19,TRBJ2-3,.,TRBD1,TGTGCCAGTAGTGTGGGACAGGGCACAGATACGCAGTATTTT,CASSVGQGTDTQYF
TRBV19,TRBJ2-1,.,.,TGTGCCAGTAGTATAAGCGGAGCCTCACCCCGAGAGCAGTTCTTC,CASSISGASPREQFF
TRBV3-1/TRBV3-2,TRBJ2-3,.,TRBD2,TGTGCCAGCAGCCAAGATCCTAGCGGGTCCACAGATACGCAGTATTTT,CASSQDPSGSTDTQYF
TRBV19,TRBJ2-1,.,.,TGTGCCAGTAGTATAAGCTACTCCTACAATGAGCAGTTCTTC,CASSISYSYNEQFF
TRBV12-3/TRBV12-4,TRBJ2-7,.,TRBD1,TGTGCCAGCAGGCGAACAGGGGACTACGAGCAGTACTTC,CASRRTGDYEQYF
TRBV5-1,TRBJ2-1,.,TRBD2,TGCGCCAGCAGTGCAAGCGGGGGGAGCTCCTACAATGAGCAGTTCTTC,CASSASGGSSYNEQFF
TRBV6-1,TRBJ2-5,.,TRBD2,TGTGCCAGCAGTGTTACTAGCGGGGGGTTCCCAGAGACCCAGTACTTC,CASSVTSGGFPETQYF
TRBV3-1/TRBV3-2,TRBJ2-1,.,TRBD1,TGTGCCAGCAGTTATCGGGACAGGAAATACAATGAGCAGTTCTTC,CASSYRDRKYNEQFF
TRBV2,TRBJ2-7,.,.,TGTGCCAGCAGAGGAGCCTACGAGCAGTACTTC,CASRGAYEQYF
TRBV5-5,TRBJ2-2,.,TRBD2,TGTGCCAGCAGCCCGCTAGCGGGAGACACCGGGGAGCTGTTTTTT,CASSPLAGDTGELFF
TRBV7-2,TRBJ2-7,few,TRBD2,TGTGCCAGCAGCCCCGACCGGGGGGACGAGCAGTACTTC,CASSPDRGDEQYF
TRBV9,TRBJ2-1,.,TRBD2,TGTGCCAGCAGCGGGCCACTAGCGGGAGAGGGGAATGAGCAGTTCTTC,CASSGPLAGEGNEQFF
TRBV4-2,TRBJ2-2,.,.,TGTGCCAGCAGCCAACCTCAGGGGCACACCGGGGAGCTGTTTTTT,CASSQPQGHTGELFF
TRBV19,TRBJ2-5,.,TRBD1,TGTGCCAGTAGTCCCAGGGACAGGGGTTTGCAGACCCAGTACTTC,CASSPRDRGLQTQYF
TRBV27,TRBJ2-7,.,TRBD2,TGTGCCAGCAGTTTATTGCCCCCTTTGGTCCGGGAGGTTCAGGAGCAGTACTTC,CASSLLPPLVREVQEQYF
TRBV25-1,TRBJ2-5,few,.,TGTGCCAGCAGTGCGTCGAGTGGGAGCCAAGAGACCCAGTACTTC,CASSASSGSQETQYF
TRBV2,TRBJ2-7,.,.,TGTGCCAGCAGTGAAAATGGCGGGGTTAACTACGAGCAGTACTTC,CASSENGGVNYEQYF
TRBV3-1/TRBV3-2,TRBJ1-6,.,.,TGTGCCAGCAGCCAACCGGGACGGGGGGATTCACCCCTCCACTTT,CASSQPGRGDSPLHF
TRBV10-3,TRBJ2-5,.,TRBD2,TGTGCCATCGGGAGAAGCGGGGCTGAAGAGACCCAGTACTTC,CAIGRSGAEETQYF
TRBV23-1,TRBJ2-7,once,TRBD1,TGCGCCAGCAGTCAATCTTCTCTGGGACAGGGCAACGAGCAGTACTTC,CASSQSSLGQGNEQYF
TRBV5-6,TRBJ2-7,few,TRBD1,TGTGCCAGCAGCTCGAGACAGGGGGCTGACGAGCAGTACTTC,CASSSRQGADEQYF
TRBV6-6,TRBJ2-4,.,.,TGTGCCAGCAATGATAGGGGTCGCAAAAACATTCAGTACTTC,CASNDRGRKNIQYF
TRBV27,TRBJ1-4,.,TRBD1,TGTGCCAGCAGTCCCCGGGACAGGGGGAATGAAAAACTGTTTTTT,CASSPRDRGNEKLFF
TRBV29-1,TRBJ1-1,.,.,TGCAGCGTTGAAAGGGGCGCGATGCCGTTCACTGAAGCTTTCTTT,CSVERGAMPFTEAFF
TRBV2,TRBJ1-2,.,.,TGTGCCAGCAGTGAGAGTTTTTATGGCTACACCTTC,CASSESFYGYTF
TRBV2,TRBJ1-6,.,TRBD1,TGTGCCAGCAACGGGACAGGGGAGGCACCCCTCCACTTT,CASNGTGEAPLHF
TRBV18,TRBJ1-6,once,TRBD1,TGTGCCAGCTCACTACGGACAGGGGATAATTCACCCCTCCACTTT,CASSLRTGDNSPLHF
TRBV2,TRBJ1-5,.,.,TGTGCCAGCAGTGCAGTTAGGGGGAGTCAGCCCCAGCATTTT,CASSAVRGSQPQHF
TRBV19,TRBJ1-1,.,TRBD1,TGTGCCAGTAGTAGCGGACAGGGAGGAAGCGTTAAGACTGAAGCTTTCTTT,CASSSGQGGSVKTEAFF
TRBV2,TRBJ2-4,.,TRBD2,TGTGCCAGCCTCGGACCGGGACTAGCGGGAGAGGCCAAAAACATTCAGTACTTC,CASLGPGLAGEAKNIQYF
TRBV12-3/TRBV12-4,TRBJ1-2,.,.,TGTGCCAGCAGTTTAGGTCAGTCCTATGGCTACACCTTC,CASSLGQSYGYTF
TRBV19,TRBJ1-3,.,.,TGTGCCAGTAGTACGCGCCCCGGGACAACTTCTGGAAACACCATATATTTT,CASSTRPGTTSGNTIYF
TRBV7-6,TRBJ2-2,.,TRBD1,TGTGCCAGCAGCTTAAACGACAGGGGGCGAGTCGCCGGGGAGCTGTTTTTT,CASSLNDRGRVAGELFF
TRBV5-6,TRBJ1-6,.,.,TGTGCCAGCAGCTTGGTGGCAGATAATTCACCCCTCCACTTT,CASSLVADNSPLHF
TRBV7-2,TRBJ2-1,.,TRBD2,TGTGCCAGCAGCAAACATTGGACTAGCGGGAGAGGGAATGAGCAGTTCTTC,CASSKHWTSGRGNEQFF
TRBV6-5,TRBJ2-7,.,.,TGTGCCAGCAGTTCCCCCCGTAAAAACGAGCAGTACTTC,CASSSPRKNEQYF
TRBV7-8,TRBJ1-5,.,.,TGTGCCAGCAGCTTGTTCGTTGGGCAGGGGAGCAATCAGCCCCAGCATTTT,CASSLFVGQGSNQPQHF
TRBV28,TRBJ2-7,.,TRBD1,TGTGCCAGCCGGGACAGTGCCTACGAGCAGTACTTC,CASRDSAYEQYF
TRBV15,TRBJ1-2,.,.,TGTGCCACCAGCAGAGGAGGGGGAGATGGCTACACCTTC,CATSRGGGDGYTF
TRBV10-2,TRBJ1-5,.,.,TGCGCCAGCAGTGGTCGACGGGACAATCAGCCCCAGCATTTT,CASSGRRDNQPQHF
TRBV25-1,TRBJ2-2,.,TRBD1,TGTGCCAGCAGTCCCAACAGGGGCGGGGAGCTGTTTTTT,CASSPNRGGELFF
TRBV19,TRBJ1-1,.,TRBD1,TGTGCCAGTAGTCCTGGGGACAGGGGGTTGACTGAAGCTTTCTTT,CASSPGDRGLTEAFF
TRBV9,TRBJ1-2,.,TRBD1,TGTGCCAGCAGCGTACCCTATAGGACAGGGGGAGATGGCTACACCTTC,CASSVPYRTGGDGYTF
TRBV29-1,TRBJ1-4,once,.,TGCAGCGTCTCGGGGGGACCTAGGAATGAAAAACTGTTTTTT,CSVSGGPRNEKLFF
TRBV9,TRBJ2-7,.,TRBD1,TGTGCCAGCAGCGTAGCGACAGGGGGCAGGGACGAGCAGTACTTC,CASSVATGGRDEQYF
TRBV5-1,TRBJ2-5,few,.,TGCGCCAGCAGCTTGTTCCTTTCGGGTGAGACCCAGTACTTC,CASSLFLSGETQYF
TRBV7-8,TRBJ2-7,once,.,TGTGCCAGCAGCTTAGTGATGACAGCCCCAGAGCAGTACTTC,CASSLVMTAPEQYF
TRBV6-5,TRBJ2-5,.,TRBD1,TGTGCCAGCACCGGACAGGGGGAAGAGACCCAGTACTTC,CASTGQGEETQYF
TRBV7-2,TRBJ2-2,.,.,TGTGCCAGCAGCCCACTGGACAATTCGAACACCGGGGAGCTGTTTTTT,CASSPLDNSNTGELFF
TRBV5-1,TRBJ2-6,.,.,TGCGCCAGCAGCTTGGATATTGGGGCCAACGTCCTGACTTTC,CASSLDIGANVLTF
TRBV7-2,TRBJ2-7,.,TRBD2,TGTGCCAGCAGCCATACGACTAGCGGTTACTACGAGCAGTACTTC,CASSHTTSGYYEQYF
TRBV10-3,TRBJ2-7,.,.,TGTGCCATCAGAGGGTCCCCCGGACAGCCAAAGTACGAGCAGTACTTC,CAIRGSPGQPKYEQYF
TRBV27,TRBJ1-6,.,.,TGTGCCAGCAGCCTCGCGGGATCCTATAATTCACCCCTCCACTTT,CASSLAGSYNSPLHF
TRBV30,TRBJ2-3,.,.,TGTGCCTGGAGTGGGGCGGGTAACACAGATACGCAGTATTTT,CAWSGAGNTDTQYF